This T cell receptor beta chain was observed in a study of shared clonotypes between healthy human individuals. Using immunoSEQ multiplex PCR, the repertoire was profiled, and TCRdb retains in-frame clones only, with some absent. This table has about 2.3 million clones, 85% to 95% appearing once. J gave up 1 base and V 3 bases, and 11 bases lay outside the gene matches. This CDR3 has 17 residues. Germline lookup yields CDR1 LGHNA and CDR2 YNFKEQ. This clone was observed a few times. The sample was naive CD4+ T cells from PBMCs. Subset reported: CD45RA+ positively selected. V gene TRBV4-2 combines with J gene TRBJ1-1; TRBD1 matches at 7 bases. This receptor was identified in a young man in good health. Some clones in this sample may be carry-over from other donors' samples. CDR3 residues: CASSHHPQGRGNTEAFF. The CDR3 DNA follows: TGTGCCAGCAGCCATCACCCACAGGGGAGAGGGAACACTGAAGCTTTCTTT.